The 17 T cell receptor beta chains below all came from one sample that was sequenced in a study of cytomegalovirus exposure and HLA in healthy donors. The PCR used 60 Vbeta and 13 Jbeta primers. The data were produced by immunoSEQ multiplex PCR, yet TCRdb's version contains in-frame clones alone and is incomplete. The sample carries fewer than 200,000 clones, 77% recorded once. Input material: PBMCs. Receptor source: a woman aged 40-49 years in good health and CMV-seropositive.

This chain joins TRBV6-5 and TRBJ1-1, with D hard to call. The germline V gene encodes CDR1 MNHEY and CDR2 SVGAGI. Trimming took off 5 bases at V and 4 bases at J, with 14 bases between the two ends. CDR3 length: 14 residues. This chain's CDR3 is CASSGPPVGTEAFF. CDR3 sequence (DNA): TGTGCCAGCAGTGGGCCCCCCGTTGGCACTGAAGCTTTCTTT.

This chain connects TRBV5-6 to TRBJ1-2; D call uncertain. Germline CDR1 SGHDT, CDR2 YYEEEE. CDR3 length: 12 amino acids. Trimming pared 5 bases from V and 6 bases from J, leaving 11 bases between. The CDR3 nucleotides read TGTGCCAGCAGTGCATATGCGGATGGCTACACCTTC. Its protein product is CASSAYADGYTF.

The genes are TRBV6-4 and TRBJ2-1, with unresolved D. The CDR3 loop spans 15 amino acids. The V gene lost 0 bases and the J gene lost 3 bases, with 9 bases spanning the gap. Per germline, CDR1 MRHNA and CDR2 SNTAGT. The DNA of the CDR3 is TGTGCCAGCAGTGACTCCGTGGGCAGCTACAATGAGCAGTTCTTC. Amino acids: CASSDSVGSYNEQFF.

The CDR3: CASRTGASNQPQHF. The CDR3 nucleotides read TGTGCCAGCAGGACAGGGGCCAGCAATCAGCCCCAGCATTTT. The chain joins TRBV6-5 to TRBJ1-5; 8 nucleotides line up with TRBD1. Germline values: CDR1 MNHEY, CDR2 SVGAGI. The CDR3 length is 14 residues. The V segment lost 6 bases and the J segment 1 base; nucleotides outside the gene matches: 2.

The chain links TRBV30 to TRBJ1-1; unclear D gene. This CDR3 comprises 11 residues. Germline loops: CDR1 GTSNPN, CDR2 SVGIG (reference sequence). The ends were cut back, 2 bases at V and 13 bases at J, with 14 bases in the middle. The DNA for the CDR3 is TGTGCCTGGAGTAGAAGGGAGGTTGTTTTCTTT. Its translation: CAWSRREVVFF. Drawing the rest from reference TRBV30 and TRBJ1-1, the complete variable domain is SQTIHQWPATLVQPVGSPLSLECTVEGTSNPNLYWYRQAAGRGLQLLFYSVGIGQISSEVPQNLSASRPQDRQFILSSKKLLLSDSGFYLCAWSRREVVFFGQGTRLTVV.

This clone has only one observation. The gene calls are TRBV5-1 and TRBJ2-5, with 9 bases identical to TRBD2. The CDR3 has 13 residues. The trim removed 6 bases at V and 2 bases at J, leaving 2 bases unmatched. CDR1 is SGHRS and CDR2 is YFSETQ in the germline V gene. The CDR3 loop is CASNLAGQETQYF. For the CDR3, the DNA is TGCGCCAGCAACCTAGCGGGACAAGAGACCCAGTACTTC.

This clone was detected a few times. The chain recombines TRBV5-5 with TRBJ2-7, with 8 nucleotides matching TRBD1. The CDR3 contains 15 residues. The J segment lost 3 bases and the V segment lost 4 bases, leaving 9 bases of the junction unmatched. Germline values: CDR1 SGHKS, CDR2 YYEKEE (reference sequence). The DNA of the CDR3 is TGTGCCAGCAGCAAGACAGGGGCGAGAGTCTACGAGCAGTACTTC. This translates into CASSKTGARVYEQYF.

The J gene is TRBJ1-3, the V gene TRBV19; 8 bases are a match to TRBD1. The length of the CDR3 is 15 residues. Germline CDR1 LNHDA, CDR2 SQIVND (reference sequence). Trimming removed 6 bases from V and 2 bases from J; junction bases left unmatched: 6. Here the CDR3 DNA reads TGTGCCAGTAGGACGGACAGGGTTCCTGGAAACACCATATATTTT. This gives the protein CASRTDRVPGNTIYF.

This clone was recorded a few times. This chain joins TRBV6-5 and TRBJ2-3; no clear D gene. The CDR3 consists of 13 residues. Looked up from germline, CDR1 is MNHEY and CDR2 is SVGAGI. The ends were cut back, 2 bases at V and 4 bases at J, with 7 bases in the middle. CDR3 loop: CASSYPAADTQYF. CDR3 bases: TGTGCCAGCAGTTACCCTGCAGCAGATACGCAGTATTTT.

V usage is TRBV5-4 and J usage is TRBJ2-1; D gene uncertain. The V end lost 0 bases, the J end lost 10 bases, and 8 bases lay between the germline ends. There are 12 residues in the CDR3. Per germline, CDR1 SGHNT and CDR2 YYREEE (reference sequence). The CDR3 DNA reads as TGTGCCAGCAGCTTGGTAGAATACGAGCAGTTCTTC. Translating gives CASSLVEYEQFF.

The chain is built from TRBV30 and TRBJ1-2, with TRBD1 matching 7 bases. The V gene's germline CDR1 is GTSNPN and CDR2 SVGIG (reference sequence). With V trimmed by 0 bases and J by 4 bases, 2 bases remained unmatched. CDR3 length equals 13 residues. DNA for the CDR3: TGTGCCTGGAGTGTATCAGGGGGCTATGGCTACACCTTC. Its protein product is CAWSVSGGYGYTF.

This clone came up once. This chain connects TRBV6-6 to TRBJ2-7; either TRBD1 or TRBD2 may supply D (7 bases each). This CDR3 is built from 14 residues. V shed 6 bases and J shed 4 bases, with 16 bases lying between them. Germline V CDR1 and CDR2: MNHNY, SVGAGI (reference sequence). DNA for the CDR3: TGTGCCAGCAGGTACAGGGGAGGGGATTACGAGCAGTACTTC. It is translated as CASRYRGGDYEQYF.

The chain has TRBV5-4 and TRBJ2-5, with 7 bases matching TRBD2. After removal of 4 bases from V and 4 bases from J, the junction contained 10 bases not matched to a gene. The CDR3 consists of 15 residues. Germline assignment: CDR1 SGHNT and CDR2 YYREEE (reference sequence). The CDR3 loop is CASSRGDSPGETQYF. The CDR3 bases are TGTGCCAGCAGCCGGGGGGACTCGCCGGGAGAGACCCAGTACTTC.

The J gene is TRBJ2-7, the V gene TRBV7-6; maybe TRBD1 (6 bases). Germline lookup yields CDR1 SGHVS and CDR2 FNYEAQ. The CDR3 is 13 amino acids. Between the trimmed V and J ends, which lost 3 bases and 1 base, there was a span of 7 bases. CDR3 nucleotides: TGTGCCAGCAGCTTTGGACAGTCCTACGAGCAGTACTTC. Translation gives CASSFGQSYEQYF.

The V and J genes are TRBV9 and TRBJ2-7; TRBD1 agrees at 7 bases. The junction had 9 bases not matched to a gene; V was cut back by 2 bases and J by 7 bases. Per the germline V gene, CDR1 is SGDLS and CDR2 is YYNGEE. The CDR3 spans 14 residues. CDR3 region: CASSVGTEIGEQYF. CDR3 bases: TGTGCCAGCAGCGTCGGGACAGAGATCGGTGAGCAGTACTTC.

The chain joins TRBV18 to TRBJ2-7; TRBD1 matches at 9 bases. The J segment lost 2 bases and the V segment lost 3 bases, leaving 5 bases of the junction unmatched. This CDR3 comprises 15 residues. The germline V gene has CDR1 KGHSH and CDR2 LQKENI. CDR3 protein: CASSPGTGSPYEQYF. In DNA form, the CDR3 reads TGTGCCAGCTCACCTGGGACAGGGTCCCCCTACGAGCAGTACTTC.

The rearrangement links TRBV5-4 to TRBJ1-2; 8 bases agree with TRBD1. The length of the CDR3 is 15 residues. CDR1 is SGHNT and CDR2 is YYREEE in the germline V gene (reference sequence). After removal of 4 bases from V and 2 bases from J, the junction contained 7 bases not matched to a gene. CDR3 region: CASSGRDRYNYGYTF. The CDR3, as DNA: TGTGCCAGCAGCGGGAGGGACAGGTACAACTATGGCTACACCTTC.